This is a list of T cell receptor beta chains from one sample in a study of glioma-infiltrating T cells after dendritic cell vaccination. The table came from immunoSEQ multiplex PCR; TCRdb's copy has only in-frame clones and leaves some out. The sample carries over 65,000 clones, about 85% recorded once. The sample here was blood, taken after dendritic cell vaccination. These receptors came from a human donor with glioblastoma. The CDR3 runs from the conserved cysteine through the conserved F or W. D genes are given only for firm matches. Size values are once, few and many counts, or a class for expanded clones, and some rows have none.

>.|TRBV5-4|TRBJ1-2|TRBD1
TGTGCCAGCAGCGGAAGGACAGGATTAAGTGGCTACACCTTC
CASSGRTGLSGYTF
>.|TRBV4-1|TRBJ2-7|TRBD2
TGCGCCAGCAGCCAACGGGGGGGGGCCCCCTACGAGCAGTACTTC
CASSQRGGAPYEQYF
>.|TRBV5-4|TRBJ2-7|TRBD1
TGTGCCAGCAGCTCTTCCGGGACAGGGTTTTACGAGCAGTACTTC
CASSSSGTGFYEQYF
>.|TRBV19|TRBJ2-1|TRBD2
TGTGCCAGTACCATAGCGGGCGGGAGGTACAATGAGCAGTTCTTC
CASTIAGGRYNEQFF
>.|TRBV6-5|TRBJ2-2|.
TGTGCCAGCAGTGTCTACAGGGAAACCGGGGAGCTGTTTTTT
CASSVYRETGELFF
>.|TRBV5-4|TRBJ2-6|TRBD1
TGTGCCAGCTTCCGACAGGGGAGGACTGGGGCCAACGTCCTGACTTTC
CASFRQGRTGANVLTF
>once|TRBV15|TRBJ2-3|TRBD1
TGTGCCACCTCGACAGGGTGGACAGATACGCAGTATTTT
CATSTGWTDTQYF
>once|TRBV28|TRBJ2-1|.
TGTGCCAGCAGTACGTCCGCTAGCGTATCACAGTTCTTC
CASSTSASVSQFF
>.|TRBV7-6|TRBJ2-7|TRBD2
TGTGCCAGCAGTACTAGGCGGGAGGGGTCCTACGAGCAGTACTTC
CASSTRREGSYEQYF
>once|TRBV5-1|TRBJ2-5|TRBD2
TGCGCCAGCAGCGGGGGACTAGCGGGAGATGAGCAGTACTTC
CASSGGLAGDEQYF
>.|TRBV7-2|TRBJ1-3|TRBD1
TGTGCCAGCAGCCCGACAGGGGGTACTGGAAACACCATATATTTT
CASSPTGGTGNTIYF